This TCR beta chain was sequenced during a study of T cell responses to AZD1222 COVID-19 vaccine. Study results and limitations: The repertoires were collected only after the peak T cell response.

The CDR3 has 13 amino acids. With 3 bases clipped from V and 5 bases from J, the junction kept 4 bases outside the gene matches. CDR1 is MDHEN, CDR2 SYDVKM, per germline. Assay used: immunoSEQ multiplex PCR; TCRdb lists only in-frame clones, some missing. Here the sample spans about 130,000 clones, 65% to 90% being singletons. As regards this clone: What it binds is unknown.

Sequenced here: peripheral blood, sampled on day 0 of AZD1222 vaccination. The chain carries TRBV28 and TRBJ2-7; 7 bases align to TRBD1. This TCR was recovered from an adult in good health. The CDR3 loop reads CASSFPGQDEQYF. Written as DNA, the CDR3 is TGTGCCAGCAGTTTCCCCGGACAGGACGAGCAGTACTTC.